This T cell receptor beta chain was identified during a study of blood T cell repertoires in COVID-19. Study background: COVID-19 samples from acute and convalescent phases originated in the United States, Italy and Spain.

Produced via immunoSEQ multiplex PCR; TCRdb's table is partial and in-frame only. The sample lists about 39,000 clones, around 80% occurring once. Trimming stripped 8 bases from V and 5 bases from J, with 12 bases between. The CDR3 consists of 12 residues. This receptor was taken from an elderly man with acute or convalescent COVID-19. The chain joins TRBV12-3 or TRBV12-4 to TRBJ2-5; D is perhaps TRBD1 (5 bases). The specimen sequenced was peripheral blood. The CDR3 reads CASGAAWETQYF. The CDR3 DNA follows: TGTGCCAGCGGGGCCGCTTGGGAGACCCAGTACTTC.